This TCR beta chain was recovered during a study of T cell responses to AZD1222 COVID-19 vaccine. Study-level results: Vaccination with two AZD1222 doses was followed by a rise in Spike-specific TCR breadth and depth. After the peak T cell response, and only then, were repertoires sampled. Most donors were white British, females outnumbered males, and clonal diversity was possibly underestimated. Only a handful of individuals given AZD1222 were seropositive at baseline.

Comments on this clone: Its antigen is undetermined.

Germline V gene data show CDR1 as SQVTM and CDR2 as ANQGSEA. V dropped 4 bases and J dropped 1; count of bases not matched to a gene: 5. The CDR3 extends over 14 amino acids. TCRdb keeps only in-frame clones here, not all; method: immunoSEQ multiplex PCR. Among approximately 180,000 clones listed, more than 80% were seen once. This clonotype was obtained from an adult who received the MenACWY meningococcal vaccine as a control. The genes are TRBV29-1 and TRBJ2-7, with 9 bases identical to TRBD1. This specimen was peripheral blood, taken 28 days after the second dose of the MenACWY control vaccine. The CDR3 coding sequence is TGCAGCGTTGGGTACAGGGGGCCATCCTACGAGCAGTACTTC. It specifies CSVGYRGPSYEQYF.